This T cell receptor (beta chain) came from a study of T cells after somatic rescue of genetic block. The trim removed 4 bases at V and 4 bases at J, leaving 7 bases unmatched. The CDR3 is made up of 15 amino acids. The germline gives CDR1 LGHNA, CDR2 YNFKEQ. Clones were sequenced by immunoSEQ multiplex PCR, and TCRdb holds only the in-frame ones, with some missing. The repertoire holds 55,000 or so clones, 96% seen once, with about 0.075% in the top ten. This clone was recorded only once. The rearrangement links TRBV4-2 to TRBJ2-7; TRBD2 aligns across 10 bases. The sequence came from a child younger than two. Specimen: peripheral blood mononuclear cells (PBMCs). The DNA for the CDR3 is TGTGCCAGCAGCCTGGGTAGCGGGAGGTGGTACGAGCAGTACTTC. Translating gives CASSLGSGRWYEQYF.